The clone carrying this TCR beta chain was counted between two and nine times. In the original workflow: Cell counts per sample came from amplifying reference gene primers. Profiled with immunoSEQ multiplex PCR; TCRdb holds only in-frame clones, not every one. Clone size and V and J calls were adopted from that table, with D and trimming inferred from the DNA. The repertoire has about 38,000 clones, just under 75% of them found once; the top ten carry roughly a tenth. This CDR3 has 13 residues. The germline CDR1 and CDR2 sequences are LNHNV and YYDKDF (reference sequence). The ends were cut back, 0 bases at V and 7 bases at J, with 9 bases in the middle. Those enrolled in Seattle joined during active infection and were followed longitudinally afterward. This specimen belongs to a study of blood T cell repertoires in COVID-19. Across the study: Acute and convalescent COVID-19 samples came from the United States, Italy and Spain. PBMCs, B-cell-depleted T cells, or T cells were the source of the cDNA or gDNA that made up the material.

The origin of this receptor is a man in his 70s with COVID-19, enrolled during active disease. This chain joins TRBV15 and TRBJ2-5, with a tentative D call TRBD1 (6 bases). Sequences were obtained from peripheral blood. For the CDR3, the DNA is TGTGCCACCAGCAGAGAGAGAGGGGGGACCCAGTACTTC. Its translation is CATSRERGGTQYF. Using reference TRBV15 and TRBJ2-5 for the parts outside the CDR3, the full variable domain is DAMVIQNPRYQVTQFGKPVTLSCSQTLNHNVMYWYQQKSSQAPKLLFHYYDKDFNNEADTPDNFQSRRPNTSFCFLDIRSPGLGDTAMYLCATSRERGGTQYFGPGTRLLVL.